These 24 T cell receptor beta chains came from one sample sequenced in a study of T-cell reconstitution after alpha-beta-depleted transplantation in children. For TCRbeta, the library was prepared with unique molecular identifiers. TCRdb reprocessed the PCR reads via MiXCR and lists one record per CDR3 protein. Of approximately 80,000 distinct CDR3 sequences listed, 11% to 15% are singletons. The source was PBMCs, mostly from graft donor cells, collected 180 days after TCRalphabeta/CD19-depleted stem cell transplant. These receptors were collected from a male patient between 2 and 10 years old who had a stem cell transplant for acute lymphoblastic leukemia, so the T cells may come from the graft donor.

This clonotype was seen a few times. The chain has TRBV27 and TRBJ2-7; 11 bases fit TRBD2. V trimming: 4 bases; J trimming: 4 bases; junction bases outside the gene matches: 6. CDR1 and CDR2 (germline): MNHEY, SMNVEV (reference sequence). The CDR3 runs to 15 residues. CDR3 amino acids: CASSSPGLAVYEQYF. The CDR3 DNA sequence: TGTGCCAGCAGTTCTCCGGGACTAGCGGTGTACGAGCAGTACTTC.

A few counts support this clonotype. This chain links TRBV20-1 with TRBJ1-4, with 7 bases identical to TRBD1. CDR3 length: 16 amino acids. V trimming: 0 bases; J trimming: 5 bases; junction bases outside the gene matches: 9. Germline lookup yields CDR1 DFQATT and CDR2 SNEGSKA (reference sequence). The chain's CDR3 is CSARDPRGQINEKLFF. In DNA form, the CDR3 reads TGCAGTGCTAGAGATCCAAGGGGACAGATCAATGAAAAACTGTTTTTT.

The CDR3 DNA is TGCAGTGCTCACGACAGGGGGTTTTACTATGGCTACACCTTC. Residues: CSAHDRGFYYGYTF. J is TRBJ1-2 and V is TRBV20-1, with 9 bases lining up with TRBD1. V dropped 5 bases and J dropped 3; count of bases not matched to a gene: 7. Germline V gene lookup returns CDR1 DFQATT and CDR2 SNEGSKA (reference sequence). This CDR3 contains 14 residues.

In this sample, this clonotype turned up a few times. CDR3 residues: CASIRGTGGTNQPQHF. The CDR3 DNA reads as TGTGCCAGCATTCGTGGTACAGGGGGCACCAATCAGCCCCAGCATTTT. This sequence joins TRBV2 and TRBJ1-5; 9 nucleotides align to TRBD1. Trimming cost V 7 bases and J 3 bases; bases outside gene matches: 10. The CDR3 runs to 16 residues. Germline V gene sequence: CDR1 SNHLY, CDR2 FYNNEI.

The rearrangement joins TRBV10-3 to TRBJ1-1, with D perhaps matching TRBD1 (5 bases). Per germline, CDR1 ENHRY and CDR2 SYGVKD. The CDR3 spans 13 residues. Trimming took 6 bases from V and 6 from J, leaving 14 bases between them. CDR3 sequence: CAIRGTNGAEAFF. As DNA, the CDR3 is TGTGCCATCAGGGGGACGAACGGGGCTGAAGCTTTCTTT.

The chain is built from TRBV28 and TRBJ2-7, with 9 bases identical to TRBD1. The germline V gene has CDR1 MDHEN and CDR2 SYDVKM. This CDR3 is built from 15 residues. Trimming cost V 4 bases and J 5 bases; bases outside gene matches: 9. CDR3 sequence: CASSSLPQGANEQYF. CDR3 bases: TGTGCCAGCAGTTCCTTACCACAGGGGGCAAACGAGCAGTACTTC.

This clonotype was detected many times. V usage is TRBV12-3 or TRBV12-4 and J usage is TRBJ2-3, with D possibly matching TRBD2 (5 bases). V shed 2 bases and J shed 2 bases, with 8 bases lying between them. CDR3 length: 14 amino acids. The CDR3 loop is CASSLRGSTDTQYF. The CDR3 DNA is TGTGCCAGCAGTTTACGGGGATCCACAGATACGCAGTATTTT.

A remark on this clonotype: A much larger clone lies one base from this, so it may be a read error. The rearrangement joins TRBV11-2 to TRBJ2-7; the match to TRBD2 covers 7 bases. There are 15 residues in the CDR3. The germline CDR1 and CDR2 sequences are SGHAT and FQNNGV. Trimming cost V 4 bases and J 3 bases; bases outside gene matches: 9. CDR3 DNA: TGTGCCAGCAGCTCAGGACTAGTGGCGGTCTACGAGCAGTACTTC. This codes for CASSSGLVAVYEQYF.

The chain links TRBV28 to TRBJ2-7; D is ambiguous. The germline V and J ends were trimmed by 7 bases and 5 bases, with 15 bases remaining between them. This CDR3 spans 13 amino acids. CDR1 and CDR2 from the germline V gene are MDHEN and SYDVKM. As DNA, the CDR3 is TGTGCCAGCACCCGGTGGGCGTTTGACGAGCAGTACTTC. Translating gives CASTRWAFDEQYF.

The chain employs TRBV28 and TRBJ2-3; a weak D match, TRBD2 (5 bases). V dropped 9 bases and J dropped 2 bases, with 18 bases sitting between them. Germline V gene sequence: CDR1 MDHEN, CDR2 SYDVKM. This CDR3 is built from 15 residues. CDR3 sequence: CASSRRGPITDTQYF. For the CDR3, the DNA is TGTGCCAGTTCCCGGCGAGGGCCCATCACAGATACGCAGTATTTT.

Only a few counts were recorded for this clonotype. The CDR3 DNA reads as TGTGCCAGCAGCGTACCTTGGGGGGCCTACTCCAATGAGCAGTTCTTC. Protein product: CASSVPWGAYSNEQFF. The chain carries TRBV9 and TRBJ2-1; D may be TRBD1 or TRBD2 (6 bases each). Germline CDR1 reads SGDLS; CDR2 reads YYNGEE. V lost 1 base and J 6 bases, leaving 17 bases between the germline ends. There are 16 residues in the CDR3.

CDR3 in DNA: TGTGCCAGCAGCACCACAGGGGCCGCTAACTATGGCTACACCTTC. Translating it yields CASSTTGAANYGYTF. The chain carries TRBV5-6 and TRBJ1-2, with TRBD1 matching 7 bases. V was pared by 4 bases and J by 0 bases, with 6 bases of the junction left unmatched. Germline loops: CDR1 SGHDT, CDR2 YYEEEE. There are 15 residues in the CDR3.

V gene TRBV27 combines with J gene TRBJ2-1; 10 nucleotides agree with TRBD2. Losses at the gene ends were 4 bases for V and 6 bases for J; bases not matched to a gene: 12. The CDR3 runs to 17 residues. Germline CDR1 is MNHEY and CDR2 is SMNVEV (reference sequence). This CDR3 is CASSSTTWSGRANEQFF. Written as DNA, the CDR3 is TGTGCCAGCAGTTCCACGACTTGGAGCGGGAGGGCCAATGAGCAGTTCTTC.

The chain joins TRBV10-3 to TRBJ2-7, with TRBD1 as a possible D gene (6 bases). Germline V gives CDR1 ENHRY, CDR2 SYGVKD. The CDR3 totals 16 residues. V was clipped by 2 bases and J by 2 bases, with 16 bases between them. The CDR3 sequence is CAISEPVGTNTYEQYF. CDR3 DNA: TGTGCCATCAGTGAGCCCGTAGGGACAAACACCTACGAGCAGTACTTC.

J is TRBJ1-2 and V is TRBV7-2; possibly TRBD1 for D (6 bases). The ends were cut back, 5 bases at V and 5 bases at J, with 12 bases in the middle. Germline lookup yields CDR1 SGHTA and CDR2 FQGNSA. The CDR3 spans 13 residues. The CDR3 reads CASSPDRLYGYTF. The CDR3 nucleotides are TGTGCCAGCAGCCCCGACAGGCTGTATGGCTACACCTTC.

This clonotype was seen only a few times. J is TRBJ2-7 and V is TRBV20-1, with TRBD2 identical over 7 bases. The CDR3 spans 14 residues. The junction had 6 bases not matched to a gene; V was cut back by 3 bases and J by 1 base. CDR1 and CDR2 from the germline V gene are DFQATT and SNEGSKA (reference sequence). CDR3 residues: CSASRVSGSYEQYF. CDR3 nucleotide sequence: TGCAGTGCTAGTCGGGTTAGCGGGTCCTACGAGCAGTACTTC.

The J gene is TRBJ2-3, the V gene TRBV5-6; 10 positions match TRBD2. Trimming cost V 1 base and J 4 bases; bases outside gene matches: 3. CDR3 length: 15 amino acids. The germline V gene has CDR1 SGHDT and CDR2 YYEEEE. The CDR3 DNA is TGTGCCAGCAGCTTGAGGCTAGCGGGAGCAGATACGCAGTATTTT. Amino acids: CASSLRLAGADTQYF.

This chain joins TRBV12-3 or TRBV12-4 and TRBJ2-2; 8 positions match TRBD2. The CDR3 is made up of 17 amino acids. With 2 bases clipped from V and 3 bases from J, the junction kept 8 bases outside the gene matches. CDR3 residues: CASSLLGLAGYTGELFF. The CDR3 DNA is TGTGCCAGCAGTTTATTGGGGCTAGCGGGTTACACCGGGGAGCTGTTTTTT.

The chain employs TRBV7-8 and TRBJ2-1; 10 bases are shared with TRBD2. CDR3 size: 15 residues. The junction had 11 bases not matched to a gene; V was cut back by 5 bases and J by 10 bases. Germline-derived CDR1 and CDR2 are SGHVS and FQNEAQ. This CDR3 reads CASSPSAGTSDEQFF. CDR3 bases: TGTGCCAGCAGCCCTAGTGCGGGGACTAGCGACGAGCAGTTCTTC.

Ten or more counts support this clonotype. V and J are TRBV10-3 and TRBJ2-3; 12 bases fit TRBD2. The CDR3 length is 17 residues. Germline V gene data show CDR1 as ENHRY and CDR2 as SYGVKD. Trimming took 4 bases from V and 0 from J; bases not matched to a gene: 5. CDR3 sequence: CAISVAGTSGSTDTQYF. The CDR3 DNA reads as TGTGCCATCAGTGTAGCCGGGACTAGCGGGAGCACAGATACGCAGTATTTT.

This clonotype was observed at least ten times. Here the CDR3 reads CASSGRDSSYNEQFF. The CDR3 DNA is TGTGCCAGCAGTGGACGGGACAGCTCCTACAATGAGCAGTTCTTC. The chain is built from TRBV12-3 or TRBV12-4 and TRBJ2-1; 7 bases map to TRBD1. CDR3 length: 15 residues. The V and J ends lost 5 bases and 0 bases, in that order; junction bases with no gene match: 4.

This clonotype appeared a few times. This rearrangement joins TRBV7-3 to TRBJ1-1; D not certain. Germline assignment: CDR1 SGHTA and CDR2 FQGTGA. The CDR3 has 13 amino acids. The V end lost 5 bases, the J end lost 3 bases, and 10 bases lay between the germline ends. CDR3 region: CASSHGRDTEAFF. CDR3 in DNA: TGTGCCAGCAGCCATGGCCGGGACACTGAAGCTTTCTTT.

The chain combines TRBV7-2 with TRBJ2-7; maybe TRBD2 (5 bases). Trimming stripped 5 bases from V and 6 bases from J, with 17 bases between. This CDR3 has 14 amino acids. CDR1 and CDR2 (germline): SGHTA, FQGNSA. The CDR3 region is CASSDLALRPEQYF. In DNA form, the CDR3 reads TGTGCCAGCAGCGATCTAGCCTTACGACCCGAGCAGTACTTC.

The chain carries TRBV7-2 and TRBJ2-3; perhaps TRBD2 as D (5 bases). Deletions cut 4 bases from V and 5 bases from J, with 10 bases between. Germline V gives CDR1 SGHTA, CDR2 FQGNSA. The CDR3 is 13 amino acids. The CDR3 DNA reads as TGTGCCAGCAGCTCCTGGACTGGAGATACGCAGTATTTT. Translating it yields CASSSWTGDTQYF. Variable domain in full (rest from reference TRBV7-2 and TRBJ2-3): GAGVSQSPSNKVTEKGKDVELRCDPISGHTALYWYRQSLGQGLEFLIYFQGNSAPDKSGLPSDRFSAERTGGSVSTLTIQRTQQEDSAVYLCASSSWTGDTQYFGPGTRLTVL.